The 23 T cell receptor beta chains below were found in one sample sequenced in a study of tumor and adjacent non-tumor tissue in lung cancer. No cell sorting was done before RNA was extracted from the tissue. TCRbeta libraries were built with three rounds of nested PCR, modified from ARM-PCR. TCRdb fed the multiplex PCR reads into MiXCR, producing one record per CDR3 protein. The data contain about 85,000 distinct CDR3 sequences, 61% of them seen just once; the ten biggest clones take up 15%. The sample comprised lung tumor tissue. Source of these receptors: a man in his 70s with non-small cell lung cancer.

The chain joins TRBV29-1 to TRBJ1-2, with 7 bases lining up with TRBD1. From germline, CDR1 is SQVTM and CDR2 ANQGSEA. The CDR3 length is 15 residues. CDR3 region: CYVAPTGRGAGGYTF. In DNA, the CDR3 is TGCTACGTTGCCCCGACAGGGCGTGGAGCGGGTGGCTACACCTTC.

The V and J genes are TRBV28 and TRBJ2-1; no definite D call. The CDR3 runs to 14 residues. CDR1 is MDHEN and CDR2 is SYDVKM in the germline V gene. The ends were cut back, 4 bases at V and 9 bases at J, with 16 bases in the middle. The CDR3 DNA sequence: TGTGCCAGCAGTTCACTCTTTGGAGATACTGAGCAGTTCTTC. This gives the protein CASSSLFGDTEQFF.

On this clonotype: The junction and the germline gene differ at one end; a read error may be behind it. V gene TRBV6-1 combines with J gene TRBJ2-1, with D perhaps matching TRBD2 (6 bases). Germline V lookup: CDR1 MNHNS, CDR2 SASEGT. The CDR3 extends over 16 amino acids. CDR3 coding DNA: TGTGCAAGCAGTGAAGAGCAGGGAGGCGCCTACAGTGAGCAGTTTTTC. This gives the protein CASSEEQGGAYSEQFF.

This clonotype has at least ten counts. The DNA for the CDR3 is TGTGCCAGCAGTGTCTCAGGCCGGGACACTGAAGCTTTCTTT. Its protein product is CASSVSGRDTEAFF. This sequence joins TRBV6-5 and TRBJ1-1; D call uncertain. The germline gives CDR1 MNHEY, CDR2 SVGAGI. The CDR3 has 14 residues. The V and J ends lost 5 bases and 3 bases respectively, with 13 bases between them.

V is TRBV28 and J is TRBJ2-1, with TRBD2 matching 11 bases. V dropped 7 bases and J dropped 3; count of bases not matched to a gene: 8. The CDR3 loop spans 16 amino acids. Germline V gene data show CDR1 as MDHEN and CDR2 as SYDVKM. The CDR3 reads CASISLAGEVYNEQFF. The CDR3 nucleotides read TGTGCCAGCATTTCACTAGCGGGAGAGGTCTACAATGAGCAGTTCTTC.

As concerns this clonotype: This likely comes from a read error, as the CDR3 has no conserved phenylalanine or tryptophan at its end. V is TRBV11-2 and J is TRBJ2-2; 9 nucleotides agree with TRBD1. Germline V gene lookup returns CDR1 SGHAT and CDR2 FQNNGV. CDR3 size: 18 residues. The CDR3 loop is CASSLYRTGVLNTGKLFL. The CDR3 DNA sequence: TGTGCCAGCAGCTTATACAGGACAGGGGTCCTGAACACCGGGAAGCTGTTTCTT.

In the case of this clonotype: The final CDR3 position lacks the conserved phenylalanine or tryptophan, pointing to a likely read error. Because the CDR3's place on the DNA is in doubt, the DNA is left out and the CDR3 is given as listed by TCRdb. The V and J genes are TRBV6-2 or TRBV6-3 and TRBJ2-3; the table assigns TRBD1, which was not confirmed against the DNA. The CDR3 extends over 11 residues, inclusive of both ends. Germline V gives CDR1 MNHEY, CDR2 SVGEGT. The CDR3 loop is CASSDGGAQGI.

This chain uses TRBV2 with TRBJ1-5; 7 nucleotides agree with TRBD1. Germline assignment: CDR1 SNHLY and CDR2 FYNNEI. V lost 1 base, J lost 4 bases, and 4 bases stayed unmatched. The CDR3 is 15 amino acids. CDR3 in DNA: TGTGCCAGCAGTGAAGTGGGACAGAGTAATCAGCCCCAGCATTTT. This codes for CASSEVGQSNQPQHF.

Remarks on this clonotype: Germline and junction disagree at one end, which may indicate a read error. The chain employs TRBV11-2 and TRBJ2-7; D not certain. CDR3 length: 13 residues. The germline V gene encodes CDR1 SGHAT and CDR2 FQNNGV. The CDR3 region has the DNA TGTGCCAGCAGCACCGATAGGGTCTACGATCAGTACTTC. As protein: CASSTDRVYDQYF.

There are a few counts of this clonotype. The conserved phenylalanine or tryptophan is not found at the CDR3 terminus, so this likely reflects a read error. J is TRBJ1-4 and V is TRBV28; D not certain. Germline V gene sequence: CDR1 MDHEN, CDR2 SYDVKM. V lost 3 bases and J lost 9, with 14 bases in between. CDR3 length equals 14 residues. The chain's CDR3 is CASSLSAAGKKLFL. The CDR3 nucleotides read TGTGCCAGCAGTTTGTCCGCTGCTGGGAAAAAACTGTTTCTT.

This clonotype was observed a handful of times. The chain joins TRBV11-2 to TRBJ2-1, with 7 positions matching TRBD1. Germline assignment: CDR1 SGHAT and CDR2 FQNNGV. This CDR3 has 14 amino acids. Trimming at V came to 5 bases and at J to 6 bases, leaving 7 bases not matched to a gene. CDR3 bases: TGTGCCAGCAGCCCAAGACAGGGAATCAATGAGCAGTTCTTC. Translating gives CASSPRQGINEQFF. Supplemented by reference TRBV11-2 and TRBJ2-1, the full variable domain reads EAGVAQSPRYKIIEKRQSVAFWCNPISGHATLYWYQQILGQGPKLLIQFQNNGVVDDSQLPKDRFSAERLKGVDSTLKIQPAKLEDSAVYLCASSPRQGINEQFFGPGTRLTVL.

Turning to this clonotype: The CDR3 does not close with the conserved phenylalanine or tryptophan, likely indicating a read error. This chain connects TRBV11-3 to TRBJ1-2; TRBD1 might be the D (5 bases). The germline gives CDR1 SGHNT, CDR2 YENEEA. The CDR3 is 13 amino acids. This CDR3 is CAISFSGGASYTL. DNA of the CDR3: TGTGCTATCAGCTTTAGCGGGGGTGCGAGCTACACCTTG.

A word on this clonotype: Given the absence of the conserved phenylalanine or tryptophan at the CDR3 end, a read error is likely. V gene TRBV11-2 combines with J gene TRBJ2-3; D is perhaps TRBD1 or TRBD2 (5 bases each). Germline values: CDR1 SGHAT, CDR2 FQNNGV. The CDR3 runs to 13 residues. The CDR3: CASSSGPTDTQYY. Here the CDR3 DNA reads TGTGCTAGCAGCTCGGGACCCACAGATACGCAGTATTAT.

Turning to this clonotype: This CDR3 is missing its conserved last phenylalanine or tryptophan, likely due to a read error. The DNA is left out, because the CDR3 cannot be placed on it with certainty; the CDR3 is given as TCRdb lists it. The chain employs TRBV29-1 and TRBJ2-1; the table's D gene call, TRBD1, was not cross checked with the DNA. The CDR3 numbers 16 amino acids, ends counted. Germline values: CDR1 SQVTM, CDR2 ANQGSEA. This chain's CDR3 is CSVEARQGARDNERFL.

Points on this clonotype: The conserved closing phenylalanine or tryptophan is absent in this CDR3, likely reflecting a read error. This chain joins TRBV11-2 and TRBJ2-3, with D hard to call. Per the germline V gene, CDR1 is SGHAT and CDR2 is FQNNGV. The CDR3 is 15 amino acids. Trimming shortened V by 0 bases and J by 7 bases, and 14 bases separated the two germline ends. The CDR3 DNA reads TGTGCCAGCAGCTTAGAAACATCCCTCAGAAATACGCAGTATTTG. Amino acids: CASSLETSLRNTQYL.

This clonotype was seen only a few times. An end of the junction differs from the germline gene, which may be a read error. For the CDR3, the DNA is TGTGCCAGTAGTGAGGCGGAATCCGAGCAGTACTTC. It is translated as CASSEAESEQYF. This chain uses TRBV2 with TRBJ2-7; unclear D gene. The CDR3 covers 12 residues. CDR1 is SNHLY, CDR2 FYNNEI, per germline.

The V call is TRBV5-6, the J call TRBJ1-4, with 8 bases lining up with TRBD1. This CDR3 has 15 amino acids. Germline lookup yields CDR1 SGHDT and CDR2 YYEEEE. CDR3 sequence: CVSSPIRQGTEKLFF. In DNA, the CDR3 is TGTGTCAGTAGCCCGATCCGACAGGGGACGGAAAAACTGTTTTTT.

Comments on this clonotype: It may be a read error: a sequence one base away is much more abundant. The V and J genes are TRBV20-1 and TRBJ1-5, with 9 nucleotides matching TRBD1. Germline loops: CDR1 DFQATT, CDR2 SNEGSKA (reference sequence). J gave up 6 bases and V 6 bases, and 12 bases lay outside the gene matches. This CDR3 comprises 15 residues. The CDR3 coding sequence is TGCAGTGCCAGTCGGGAGACAGGGGGTGTTCAGCCCCAGCATTTT. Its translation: CSASRETGGVQPQHF.

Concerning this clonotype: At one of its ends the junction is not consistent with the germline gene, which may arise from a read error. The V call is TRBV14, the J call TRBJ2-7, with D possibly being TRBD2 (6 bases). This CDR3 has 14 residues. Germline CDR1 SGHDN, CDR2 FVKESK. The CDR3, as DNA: TGTGCCAGCAGCCGGGGCTTTCGGGCTCGGGAGCAGTACTTT. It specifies CASSRGFRAREQYF.

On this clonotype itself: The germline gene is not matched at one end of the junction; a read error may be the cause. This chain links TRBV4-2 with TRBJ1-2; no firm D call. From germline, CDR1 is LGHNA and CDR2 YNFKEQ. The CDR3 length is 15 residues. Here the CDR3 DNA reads TGTGCCAGCAGTCAAGATCGAAGCGGGAACTATGGCTACACCTTC. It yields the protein CASSQDRSGNYGYTF.

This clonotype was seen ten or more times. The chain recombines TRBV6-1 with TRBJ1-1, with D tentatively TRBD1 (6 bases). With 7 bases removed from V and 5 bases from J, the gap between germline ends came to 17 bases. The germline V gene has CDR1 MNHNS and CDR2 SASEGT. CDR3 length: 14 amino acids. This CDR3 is CASKVKGGGTEAFF. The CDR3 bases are TGTGCCAGCAAAGTGAAGGGGGGGGGGACTGAAGCTTTCTTT.

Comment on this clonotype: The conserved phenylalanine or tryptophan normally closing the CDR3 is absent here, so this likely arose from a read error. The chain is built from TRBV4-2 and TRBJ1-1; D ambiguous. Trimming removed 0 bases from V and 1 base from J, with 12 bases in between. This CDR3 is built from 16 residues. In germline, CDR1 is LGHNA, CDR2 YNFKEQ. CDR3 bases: TGTGCCAGCAGCCAAGATCGGCAGAGCGGGAACACTGAAGCTTTCCTT. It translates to CASSQDRQSGNTEAFL.

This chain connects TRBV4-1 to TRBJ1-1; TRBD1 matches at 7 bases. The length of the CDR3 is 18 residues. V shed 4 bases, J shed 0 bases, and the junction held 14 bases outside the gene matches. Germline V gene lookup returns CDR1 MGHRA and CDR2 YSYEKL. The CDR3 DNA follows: TGCGCCAGCAGCCTAAGAACTGGGCAGGGGGGTGTGAACACTGAAGCTTTCTTT. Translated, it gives CASSLRTGQGGVNTEAFF.